This TCR beta chain was found in a study of blood T cell repertoires in COVID-19. Study information: The origin of the acute and convalescent COVID-19 samples was the United States, Italy and Spain.

V trimming: 3 bases; J trimming: 2 bases; junction bases outside the gene matches: 3. Germline CDR1 and CDR2: MDHEN and SYDVKM. This CDR3 contains 14 residues. The method was immunoSEQ multiplex PCR; TCRdb's version includes in-frame clones alone and lacks a portion of them. The sample has about 260,000 clones; almost 90% are singletons. The source is a woman aged 25 to 39 with COVID-19, enrolled during active disease. The sequenced material came from peripheral blood. V gene TRBV28 combines with J gene TRBJ2-7; 8 bases map to TRBD1. This CDR3 is CASSFSQGAYEQYF. CDR3 coding DNA: TGTGCCAGCAGTTTCTCACAGGGGGCCTACGAGCAGTACTTC.